The sequence of this T cell receptor beta chain was determined in a study of post-analysis software for immune sequencing data. Study-wide results and caveats: Multiple sclerosis was associated with a significant reduction in normalized Chao1 diversity relative to controls. With TRBV5-6, TRBV5-1 and TRBV20-1 included, about five TRBV segments were more frequent in patients than in controls. F measure showed strong co-clustering of same-batch samples.

Unique molecular identifiers featured in each of the TCR beta cDNA libraries. In TCRdb, the PCR reads were re-called with MiXCR into one record per CDR3 protein. The sample shows 350,000 to 450,000 distinct CDR3 sequences, approximately 38% of them seen only once. From germline, CDR1 is SGHKS and CDR2 YYEKEE (reference sequence). This CDR3 spans 13 amino acids. V dropped 2 bases and J dropped 7 bases, with 9 bases sitting between them. This clonotype was found a few times. What it binds is not known. Material: blood. V is TRBV5-5 and J is TRBJ2-2, with a weak D call TRBD1 (5 bases). This sequence was found in a girl between 10 and 17 years old with multiple sclerosis. The CDR3, as DNA: TGTGCCAGCAGCTTCAGGGTTTACGGGGAGCTGTTTTTT. Amino acid sequence: CASSFRVYGELFF. Complete variable domain (other parts from reference TRBV5-5 and TRBJ2-2): DAGVTQSPTHLIKTRGQQVTLRCSPISGHKSVSWYQQVLGQGPQFIFQYYEKEERGRGNFPDRFSARQFPNYSSELNVNALLLGDSALYLCASSFRVYGELFFGEGSRLTVL.